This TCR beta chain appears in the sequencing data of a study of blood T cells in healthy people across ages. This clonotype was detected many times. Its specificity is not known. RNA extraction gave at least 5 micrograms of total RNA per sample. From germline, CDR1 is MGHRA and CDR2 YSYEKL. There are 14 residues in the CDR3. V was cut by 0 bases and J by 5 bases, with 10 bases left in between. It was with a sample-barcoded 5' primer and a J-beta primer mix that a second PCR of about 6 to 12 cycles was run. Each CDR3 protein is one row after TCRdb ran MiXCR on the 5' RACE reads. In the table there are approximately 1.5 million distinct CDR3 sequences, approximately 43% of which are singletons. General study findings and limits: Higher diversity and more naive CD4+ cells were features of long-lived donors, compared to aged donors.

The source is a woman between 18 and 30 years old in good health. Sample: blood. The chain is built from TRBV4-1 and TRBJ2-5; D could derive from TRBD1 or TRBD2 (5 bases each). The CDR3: CASSQEGVRETQYF. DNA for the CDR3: TGCGCCAGCAGCCAAGAGGGGGTACGGGAGACCCAGTACTTC.